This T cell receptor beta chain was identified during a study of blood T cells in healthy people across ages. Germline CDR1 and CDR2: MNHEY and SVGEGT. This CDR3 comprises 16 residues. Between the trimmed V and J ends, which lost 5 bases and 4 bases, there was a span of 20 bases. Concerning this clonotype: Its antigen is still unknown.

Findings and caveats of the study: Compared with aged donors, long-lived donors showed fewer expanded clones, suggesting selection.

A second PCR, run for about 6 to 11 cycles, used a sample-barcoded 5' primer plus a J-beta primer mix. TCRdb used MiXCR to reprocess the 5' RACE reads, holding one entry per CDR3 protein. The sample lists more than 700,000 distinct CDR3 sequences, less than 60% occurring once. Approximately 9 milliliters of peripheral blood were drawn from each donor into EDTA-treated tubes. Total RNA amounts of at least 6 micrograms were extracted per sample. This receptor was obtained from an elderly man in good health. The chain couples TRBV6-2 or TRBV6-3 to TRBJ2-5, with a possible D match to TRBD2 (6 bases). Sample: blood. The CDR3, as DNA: TGTGCCAGCAGTGGATATTCCGGGACTCTACGAGAGACCCAGTACTTC. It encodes CASSGYSGTLRETQYF.